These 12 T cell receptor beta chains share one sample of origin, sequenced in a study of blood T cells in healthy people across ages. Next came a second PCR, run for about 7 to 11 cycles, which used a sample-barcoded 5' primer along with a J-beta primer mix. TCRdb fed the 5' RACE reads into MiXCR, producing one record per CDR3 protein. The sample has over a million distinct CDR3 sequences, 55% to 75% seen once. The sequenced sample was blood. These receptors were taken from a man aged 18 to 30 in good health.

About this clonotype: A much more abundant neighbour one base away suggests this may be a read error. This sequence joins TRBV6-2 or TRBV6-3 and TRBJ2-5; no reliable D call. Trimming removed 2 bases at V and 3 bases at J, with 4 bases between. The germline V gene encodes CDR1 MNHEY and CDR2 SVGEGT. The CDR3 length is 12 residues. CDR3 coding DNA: TGTGCCAGCAGTTACCCTAAAGAGACCCAGTACTTC. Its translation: CASSYPKETQYF.

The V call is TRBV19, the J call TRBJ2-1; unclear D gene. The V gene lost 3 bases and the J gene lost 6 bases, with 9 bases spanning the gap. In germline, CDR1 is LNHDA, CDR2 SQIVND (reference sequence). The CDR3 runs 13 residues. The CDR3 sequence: CASSMLSINEQFF. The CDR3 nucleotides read TGTGCCAGTAGTATGTTATCGATCAATGAGCAGTTCTTC.

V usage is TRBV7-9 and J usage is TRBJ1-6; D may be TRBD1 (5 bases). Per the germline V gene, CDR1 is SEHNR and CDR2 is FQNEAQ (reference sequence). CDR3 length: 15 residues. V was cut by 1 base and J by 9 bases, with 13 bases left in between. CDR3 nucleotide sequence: TGTGCCAGCAGCTTAGAAGGGACCGCCAGTTCACCCCTCCACTTT. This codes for CASSLEGTASSPLHF.

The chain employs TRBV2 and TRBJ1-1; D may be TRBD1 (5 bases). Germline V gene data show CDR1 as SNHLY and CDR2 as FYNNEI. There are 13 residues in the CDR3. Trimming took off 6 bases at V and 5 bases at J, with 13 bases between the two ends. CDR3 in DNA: TGTGCCAGCAGACCCGACAGCCTGACTGAAGCTTTCTTT. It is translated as CASRPDSLTEAFF.

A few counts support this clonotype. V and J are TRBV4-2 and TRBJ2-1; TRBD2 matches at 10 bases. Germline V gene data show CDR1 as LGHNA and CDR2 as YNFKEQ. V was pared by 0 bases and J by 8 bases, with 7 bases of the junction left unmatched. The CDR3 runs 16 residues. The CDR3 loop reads CASSQEWGTSDHEQFF. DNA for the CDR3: TGTGCCAGCAGCCAAGAATGGGGGACTAGCGACCATGAGCAGTTCTTC.

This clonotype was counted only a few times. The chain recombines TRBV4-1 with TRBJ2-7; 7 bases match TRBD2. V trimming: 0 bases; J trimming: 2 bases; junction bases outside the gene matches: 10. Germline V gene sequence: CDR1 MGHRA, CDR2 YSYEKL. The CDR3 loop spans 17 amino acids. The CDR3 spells CASSQEDQFGGAYEQYF. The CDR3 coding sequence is TGCGCCAGCAGCCAAGAAGACCAATTTGGGGGGGCCTACGAGCAGTACTTC.

Here the CDR3 DNA reads TGCGCCAGCAGCCAAGATGCGGATGCGACCCAGTACTTC. Amino acid sequence: CASSQDADATQYF. The rearrangement uses TRBV4-3 and TRBJ2-7, with D unresolved. The J call could be wrong; TRBJ2-5 is a better fit for the DNA end. This CDR3 region has 13 residues. Germline CDR1 LGHNA, CDR2 YSLEER.

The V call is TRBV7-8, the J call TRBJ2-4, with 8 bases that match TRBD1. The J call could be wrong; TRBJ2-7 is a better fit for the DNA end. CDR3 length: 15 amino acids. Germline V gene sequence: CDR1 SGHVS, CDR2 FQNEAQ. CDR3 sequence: CASSLSVTGVYEQYF. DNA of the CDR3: TGTGCCAGCAGCTTAAGTGTGACAGGGGTCTACGAGCAGTACTTC.

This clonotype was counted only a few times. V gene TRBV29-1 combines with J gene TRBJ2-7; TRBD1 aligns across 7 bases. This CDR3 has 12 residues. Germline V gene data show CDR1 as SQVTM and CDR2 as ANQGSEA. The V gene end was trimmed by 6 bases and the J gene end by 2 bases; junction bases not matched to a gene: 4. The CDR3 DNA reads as TGCAGCGTGACGACAGGGCCCTACGAGCAGTACTTC. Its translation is CSVTTGPYEQYF.

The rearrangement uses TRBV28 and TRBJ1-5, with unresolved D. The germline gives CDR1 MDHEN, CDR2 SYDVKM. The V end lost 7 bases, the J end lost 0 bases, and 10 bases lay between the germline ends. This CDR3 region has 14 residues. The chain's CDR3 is CASTADSSNQPQHF. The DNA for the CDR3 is TGTGCCAGCACAGCGGACTCTAGCAATCAGCCCCAGCATTTT.

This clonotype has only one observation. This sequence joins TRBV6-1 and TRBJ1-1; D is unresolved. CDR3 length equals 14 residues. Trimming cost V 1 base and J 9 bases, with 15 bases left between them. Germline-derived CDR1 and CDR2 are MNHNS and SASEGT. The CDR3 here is CASSEERWAAQAFF. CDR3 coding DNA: TGTGCCAGCAGTGAAGAGAGGTGGGCAGCCCAAGCTTTCTTT.

The CDR3 region is CASDPSYSNQPQHF. CDR3 coding DNA: TGTGCCAGCGACCCTTCTTATAGCAATCAGCCCCAGCATTTT. The genes are TRBV4-2 and TRBJ1-5; D unclear. V was shortened by 8 bases and J by 0 bases, with 11 bases between the two germline ends. From germline, CDR1 is LGHNA and CDR2 YNFKEQ. The CDR3 consists of 14 residues.